This TCR beta chain was captured in a study of beta chain features in type 1 diabetes. Findings of the study overall: Still unanswered here is whether HLA type influences TCRB rearrangement. Among all four CD4+ subsets, Type 1 diabetes patients had TCRB CDR3s that were moderately but significantly shorter.

What was sequenced were expressed TCRB transcripts, since all of the isolated RNA had been reverse transcribed. Libraries were prepared by immunoSEQ multiplex PCR; TCRdb keeps only in-frame clonotypes and omits some of them. The table has some 150,000 clones, roughly an eighth seen once. Naive, central memory, regulatory and stem cell-like memory cells within the CD4+ compartment were sorted using CD45RO/CCR7/CD25/CD127/CD95/CD27. In the case of this clone: Its antigen is as yet unknown.

The V gene lost 2 bases and the J gene lost 0 bases, with 4 bases spanning the gap. CDR1 is SGHNT, CDR2 YENEEA, per germline. CDR3 length: 13 residues. This receptor was identified in a man aged 18 to 29 with type 1 diabetes. The chain employs TRBV11-3 and TRBJ2-5; D gene ambiguous. The material sequenced was central memory CD4+ T cells from blood. As DNA, the CDR3 is TGTGCCAGCAGCTTACGTCACCAAGAGACCCAGTACTTC. Translation gives CASSLRHQETQYF.